The clone carrying this TCR beta chain showed up many times. Amplified material comprised TCR beta CDR3 regions derived from RNA transcripts. An initial RT-PCR round employing HTBI primers preceded a second-round multiplex PCR. MiXCR was run by TCRdb on the multiplex PCR reads, yielding one entry per CDR3 protein. The profile shows fewer than 250,000 distinct CDR3 sequences, under 30% of them singletons. The PBMCs had their origin in more than 9.5 ml of fresh peripheral blood. The sample comes from a study of Graves' ophthalmopathy and Graves' hyperthyroidism. The V and J ends lost 5 bases and 6 bases, in that order; junction bases with no gene match: 9. The V gene's germline CDR1 is SQVTM and CDR2 ANQGSEA. The CDR3 loop spans 13 amino acids.

V is TRBV29-1 and J is TRBJ2-5, with TRBD1 matching 7 bases. This receptor was obtained from a man in his fifties or sixties with Graves' ophthalmopathy. The specimen was peripheral blood. The CDR3: CSVRDSSGKTQYF. CDR3 DNA sequence: TGCAGCGTTCGGGACAGCAGTGGGAAGACCCAGTACTTC.